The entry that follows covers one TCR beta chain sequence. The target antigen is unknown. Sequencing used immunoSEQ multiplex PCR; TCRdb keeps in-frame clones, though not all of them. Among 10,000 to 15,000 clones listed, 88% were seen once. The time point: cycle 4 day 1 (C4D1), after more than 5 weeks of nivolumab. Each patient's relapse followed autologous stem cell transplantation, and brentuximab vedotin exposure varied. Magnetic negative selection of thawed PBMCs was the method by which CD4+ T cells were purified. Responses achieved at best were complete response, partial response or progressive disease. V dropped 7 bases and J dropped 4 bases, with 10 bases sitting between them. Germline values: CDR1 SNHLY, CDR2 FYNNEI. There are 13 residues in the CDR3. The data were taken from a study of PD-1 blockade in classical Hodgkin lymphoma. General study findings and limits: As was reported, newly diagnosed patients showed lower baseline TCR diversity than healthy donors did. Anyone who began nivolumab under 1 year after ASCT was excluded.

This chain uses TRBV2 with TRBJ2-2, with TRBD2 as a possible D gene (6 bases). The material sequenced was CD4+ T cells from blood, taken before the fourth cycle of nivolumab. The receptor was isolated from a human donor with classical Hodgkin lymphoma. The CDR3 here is CASTGTPTGELFF. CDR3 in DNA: TGTGCCAGCACTGGGACTCCCACCGGGGAGCTGTTTTTT.